Described below is a single T cell receptor beta chain sequence and its context. Its antigen is not identified. This record belongs to a study of cytomegalovirus exposure and HLA in healthy donors. Whole-study results and caveats: The study carried out a later analysis of TCR beta sequences. It associated approximately 16,000 of them with specific HLA alleles at a false discovery rate of 0.05. Some segments of the V type, notably TRBV6-2 and TRBV6-3, were excluded as indistinguishable.

Use of 60 Vbeta and 13 Jbeta primers characterized the PCR. Assay: immunoSEQ multiplex PCR; the TCRdb copy retains only in-frame clones and omits some. The sample lists under 200,000 clones, approximately 72% seen once, with around 2.4% in the top ten. Germline values: CDR1 MNHEY, CDR2 SVGAGI. This CDR3 is built from 15 residues. Trimming took off 2 bases at V and 2 bases at J, with 12 bases between the two ends. The clonotype originates from a female donor in good health and CMV-seronegative. The sequenced sample was PBMCs. The chain employs TRBV6-5 and TRBJ2-5, with unresolved D. This chain's CDR3 is CASSYDGAAQETQYF. The CDR3 DNA reads TGTGCCAGCAGTTACGACGGCGCGGCGCAAGAGACCCAGTACTTC.